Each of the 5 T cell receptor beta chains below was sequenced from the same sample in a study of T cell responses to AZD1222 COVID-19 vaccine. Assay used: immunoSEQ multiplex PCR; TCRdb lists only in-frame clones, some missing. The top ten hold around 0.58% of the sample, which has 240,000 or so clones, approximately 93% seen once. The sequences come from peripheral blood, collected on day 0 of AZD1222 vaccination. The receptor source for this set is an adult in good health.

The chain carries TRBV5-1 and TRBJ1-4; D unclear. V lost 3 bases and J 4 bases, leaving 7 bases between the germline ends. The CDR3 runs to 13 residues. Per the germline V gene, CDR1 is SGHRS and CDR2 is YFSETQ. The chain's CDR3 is CASSSGDNEKLFF. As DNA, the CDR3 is TGCGCCAGCAGCTCTGGGGATAATGAAAAACTGTTTTTT.

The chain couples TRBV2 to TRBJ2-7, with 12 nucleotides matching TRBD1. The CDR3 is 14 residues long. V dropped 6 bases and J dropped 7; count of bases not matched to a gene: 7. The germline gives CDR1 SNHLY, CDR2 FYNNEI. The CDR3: CASSRDRGRGEQYF. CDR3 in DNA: TGTGCCAGCAGCCGGGACAGGGGGCGCGGGGAGCAGTACTTC.

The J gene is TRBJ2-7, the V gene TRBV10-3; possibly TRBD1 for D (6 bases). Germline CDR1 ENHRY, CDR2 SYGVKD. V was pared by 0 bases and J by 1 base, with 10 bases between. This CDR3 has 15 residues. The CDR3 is CAISESGGRSYEQYF. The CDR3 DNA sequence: TGTGCCATCAGTGAGTCTGGGGGCAGATCCTACGAGCAGTACTTC.

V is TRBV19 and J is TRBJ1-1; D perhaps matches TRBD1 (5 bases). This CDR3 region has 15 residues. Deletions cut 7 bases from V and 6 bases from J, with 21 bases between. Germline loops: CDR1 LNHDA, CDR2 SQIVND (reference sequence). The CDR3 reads CASTAGRVPVAEAFF. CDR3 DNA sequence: TGTGCCAGTACCGCGGGGCGGGTCCCGGTGGCTGAAGCTTTCTTT. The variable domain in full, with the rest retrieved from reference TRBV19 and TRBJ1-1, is DGGITQSPKYLFRKEGQNVTLSCEQNLNHDAMYWYRQDPGQGLRLIYYSQIVNDFQKGDIAEGYSVSREKKESFPLTVTSAQKNPTAFYLCASTAGRVPVAEAFFGQGTRLTVV.

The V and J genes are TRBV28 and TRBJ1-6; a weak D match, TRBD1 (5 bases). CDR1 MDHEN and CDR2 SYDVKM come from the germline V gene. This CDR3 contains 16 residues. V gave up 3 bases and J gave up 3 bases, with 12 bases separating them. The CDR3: CASSFTDTSYNSPLHF. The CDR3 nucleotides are TGTGCCAGCAGTTTTACGGACACGAGCTATAATTCACCCCTCCACTTT.